The clone carrying this T cell receptor beta chain was seen repeatedly, ten times or more. Its antigen is undetermined. This specimen comes from a study of response to subunit inactivated influenza vaccine. Overall study findings and caveats: There was a suggestion from the authors that each seasonal influenza vaccination recruits few new T cells.

Per germline, CDR1 LGHNA and CDR2 YNFKEQ. The CDR3 runs 15 residues. J gave up 5 bases and V 3 bases, and 7 bases lay outside the gene matches. TCRdb called the RT-PCR reads again in MiXCR, with one record for every CDR3 protein. The data hold 550,000 to 800,000 distinct CDR3 sequences, with over 11% observed a single time. The source of this sequence is a man in his fifties who received an inactivated influenza vaccine. Sequenced here: PBMCs from blood, sampled roughly 15 days before vaccination. J is TRBJ2-7 and V is TRBV4-2, with TRBD1 matching 10 bases. Here the CDR3 reads CASSHSGTGVDEQYF. The CDR3 DNA follows: TGTGCCAGCAGCCATTCCGGGACAGGGGTAGACGAGCAGTACTTC.